The clone carrying this TCR beta chain was detected a few times. Antigen: not known. The sample originates from a study of T-cell reconstitution after alpha-beta-depleted transplantation in children. Study outcomes and limitations: Several hundred expanded graft clones reportedly supplied alpha-beta T cells about two months after transplant. Recipient T cells and thymic progenitors that survived were the source of the high TCRbeta diversity seen at day 60 in some patients. The authors attributed T-cell counts and diversity one year after transplant mostly to newly produced T cells.

The V gene's germline CDR1 is LNHDA and CDR2 SQIVND (reference sequence). CDR3 length: 17 residues. Unmatched junction bases numbered 14, after V lost 9 bases and J lost 0 bases. Preparing the TCRbeta library involved the use of unique molecular identifiers. TCRdb itself ran the PCR reads through MiXCR, one entry per CDR3 protein. Of 240,000 or so distinct CDR3 sequences in the sample, around 8% were seen once. This sample comprised PBMCs, mostly from graft donor cells, obtained 180 days after TCRalphabeta/CD19-depleted stem cell transplant. The chain recombines TRBV19 with TRBJ1-5, with TRBD1 identical over 7 bases. This TCR was recovered from a male patient between 5 and 17 years old who had a stem cell transplant for acute lymphoblastic leukemia, so the T cells may come from the graft donor. The CDR3 sequence is CASTPLAQGHSNQPQHF. CDR3 in DNA: TGTGCCAGCACCCCCCTTGCACAGGGGCATAGCAATCAGCCCCAGCATTTT.